Each of the 11 T cell receptor beta chains below was sequenced from the same sample in a study of control samples from healthy donors and cancer patients (dated by TCRdb to about 2020). Library preparation used the immunoSEQ multiplex PCR assay. Not all clones reach the TCRdb copy of this immuneACCESS table, which keeps in-frame sequences only. Checked studies attribute under half of the gap to unresolved V genes and leave the rest unexplained. Within this sample are roughly 100,000 clones, with about 83% of them counted one time only. Of the sample, less than 15% is held by the ten largest clones. Sequencing input: blood. The source of these receptors is a woman between 45 and 65 years old in good health.

V gene TRBV19 combines with J gene TRBJ2-3; 7 positions match TRBD2. The CDR3 extends over 15 amino acids. Trimming removed 3 bases from V and 1 base from J; junction bases left unmatched: 4. Germline CDR1 is LNHDA and CDR2 is SQIVND (reference sequence). The CDR3 coding sequence is TGTGCCAGTAGTATGGGAAGCGGGGGCACAGATACGCAGTATTTT. Translated: CASSMGSGGTDTQYF.

This clone has only a few counts. J is TRBJ2-2 and V is TRBV24-1; 8 bases map to TRBD1. Germline loops: CDR1 KGHDR, CDR2 SFDVKD. Losses at the gene ends were 10 bases for V and 7 bases for J; bases not matched to a gene: 4. This CDR3 region has 12 residues. CDR3 region: CATDRGGGELFF. The CDR3 DNA reads as TGTGCCACTGACAGGGGCGGCGGGGAGCTGTTTTTT.

The V gene is TRBV5-5, the J gene TRBJ2-7; 9 bases are shared with TRBD1. The CDR3 is 16 amino acids. Looked up from germline, CDR1 is SGHKS and CDR2 is YYEKEE (reference sequence). The V segment lost 3 bases and the J segment 5 bases; nucleotides outside the gene matches: 12. The CDR3 region is CASSWNPGQGTNEQYF. The DNA of the CDR3 is TGTGCCAGCAGCTGGAACCCGGGACAGGGTACCAACGAGCAGTACTTC.

J is TRBJ1-5 and V is TRBV27, with D tentatively TRBD1 (5 bases). The ends were cut back, 4 bases at V and 3 bases at J, with 13 bases in the middle. Looked up from germline, CDR1 is MNHEY and CDR2 is SMNVEV (reference sequence). CDR3 length: 15 residues. The CDR3, as DNA: TGTGCCAGCAGTTCCGGGAGACAGCTCAATCAGCCCCAGCATTTT. Residues: CASSSGRQLNQPQHF.

The genes are TRBV11-2 and TRBJ2-5; D may be TRBD1 or TRBD2 (5 bases each). Looked up from germline, CDR1 is SGHAT and CDR2 is FQNNGV. Deletions cut 5 bases from V and 5 bases from J, with 12 bases between. This CDR3 contains 13 residues. In nucleotides, the CDR3 is TGTGCCAGCAGCCGGGGCGTTATGGAGACCCAGTACTTC. It specifies CASSRGVMETQYF.

This chain joins TRBV28 and TRBJ2-3, with 15 bases identical to TRBD2. The CDR3 loop spans 16 amino acids. Germline trimming cut 5 bases from V and 5 bases from J; bases unmatched to any gene: 5. CDR1 is MDHEN, CDR2 SYDVKM, per germline. In DNA form, the CDR3 reads TGTGCCAGCAGTCGGACTAGCGGGGGGGCCGGAGATACGCAGTATTTT. Amino acid sequence: CASSRTSGGAGDTQYF. The entire variable domain, with the rest obtained from reference TRBV28 and TRBJ2-3, is as follows: DVKVTQSSRYLVKRTGEKVFLECVQDMDHENMFWYRQDPGLGLRLIYFSYDVKMKEKGDIPEGYSVSREKKERFSLILESASTNQTSMYLCASSRTSGGAGDTQYFGPGTRLTVL.

This clone was seen only a few times. This chain uses TRBV4-3 with TRBJ1-1; D not resolved. Germline V lookup: CDR1 LGHNA, CDR2 YSLEER. Trimming shortened V by 0 bases and J by 4 bases, and 12 bases separated the two germline ends. The CDR3 length is 15 residues. CDR3 nucleotides: TGCGCCAGCAGCCAAGAAACCGGGAAGCGCACTGAAGCTTTCTTT. Translation: CASSQETGKRTEAFF.

CDR3 DNA sequence: TGTGCCTGGAGTATCCCCTCTGGGGCCAACGTCCTGACTTTC. It is translated as CAWSIPSGANVLTF. V and J are TRBV30 and TRBJ2-6; D gene ambiguous. V was pared by 2 bases and J by 0 bases, with 5 bases between. Germline V gives CDR1 GTSNPN, CDR2 SVGIG (reference sequence). This CDR3 region has 14 residues. Combining the CDR3 with reference TRBV30 and TRBJ2-6 gives the whole variable domain SQTIHQWPATLVQPVGSPLSLECTVEGTSNPNLYWYRQAAGRGLQLLFYSVGIGQISSEVPQNLSASRPQDRQFILSSKKLLLSDSGFYLCAWSIPSGANVLTFGAGSRLTVL.

This chain links TRBV2 with TRBJ1-1; D is unclear. The CDR3 has 13 amino acids. Germline V gene lookup returns CDR1 SNHLY and CDR2 FYNNEI. Trimming removed 5 bases at V and 0 bases at J, with 7 bases between. The CDR3 nucleotides read TGTGCCAGCAGTAACAGCCTGAACACTGAAGCTTTCTTT. Translation gives CASSNSLNTEAFF.

The CDR3 loop is CASSLGRGGAVRTEAFF. The CDR3 DNA sequence: TGTGCCAGCAGCTTGGGACGAGGGGGCGCGGTACGGACTGAAGCTTTCTTT. J is TRBJ1-1 and V is TRBV5-6; 7 nucleotides align to TRBD1. This CDR3 spans 17 amino acids. CDR1 is SGHDT and CDR2 is YYEEEE in the germline V gene. V dropped 0 bases and J dropped 5; count of bases not matched to a gene: 13.

This clone appeared once. The rearrangement uses TRBV9 and TRBJ1-3; no definite D call. The length of the CDR3 is 16 residues. V shed 4 bases and J shed 0 bases, with 14 bases lying between them. CDR1 is SGDLS and CDR2 is YYNGEE in the germline V gene. The DNA for the CDR3 is TGTGCCAGCAGCCCCCACAGCCTATACTCTGGAAACACCATATATTTT. Its translation: CASSPHSLYSGNTIYF.